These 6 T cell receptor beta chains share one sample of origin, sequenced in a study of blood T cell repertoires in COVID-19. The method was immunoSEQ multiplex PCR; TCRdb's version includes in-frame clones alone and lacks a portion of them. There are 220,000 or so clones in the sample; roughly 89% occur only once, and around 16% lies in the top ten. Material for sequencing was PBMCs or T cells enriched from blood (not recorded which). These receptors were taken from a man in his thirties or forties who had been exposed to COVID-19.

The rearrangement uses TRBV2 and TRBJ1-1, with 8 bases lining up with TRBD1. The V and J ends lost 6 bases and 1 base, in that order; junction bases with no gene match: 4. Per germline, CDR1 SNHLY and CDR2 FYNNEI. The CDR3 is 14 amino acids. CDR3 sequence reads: CASRTGVANTEAFF. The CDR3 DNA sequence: TGTGCCAGCAGGACAGGGGTGGCGAACACTGAAGCTTTCTTT.

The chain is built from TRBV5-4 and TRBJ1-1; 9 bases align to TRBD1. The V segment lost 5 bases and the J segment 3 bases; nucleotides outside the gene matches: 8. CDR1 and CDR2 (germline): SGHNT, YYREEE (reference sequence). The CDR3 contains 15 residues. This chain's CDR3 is CASRLGTGRDTEAFF. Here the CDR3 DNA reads TGTGCCAGCAGATTAGGGACAGGGCGTGACACTGAAGCTTTCTTT.

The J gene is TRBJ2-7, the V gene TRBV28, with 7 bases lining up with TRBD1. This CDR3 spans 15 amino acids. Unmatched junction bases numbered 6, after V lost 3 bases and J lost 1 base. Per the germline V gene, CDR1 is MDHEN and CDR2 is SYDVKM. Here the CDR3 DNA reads TGTGCCAGCAGTTTGGTTTGGGACAGATCCTACGAGCAGTACTTC. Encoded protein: CASSLVWDRSYEQYF.

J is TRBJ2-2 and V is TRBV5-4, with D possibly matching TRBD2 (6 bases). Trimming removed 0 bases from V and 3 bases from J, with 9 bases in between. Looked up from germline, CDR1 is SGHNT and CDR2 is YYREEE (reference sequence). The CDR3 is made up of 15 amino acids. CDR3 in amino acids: CASSLGREDTGELFF. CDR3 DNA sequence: TGTGCCAGCAGCTTGGGCAGGGAGGACACCGGGGAGCTGTTTTTT.

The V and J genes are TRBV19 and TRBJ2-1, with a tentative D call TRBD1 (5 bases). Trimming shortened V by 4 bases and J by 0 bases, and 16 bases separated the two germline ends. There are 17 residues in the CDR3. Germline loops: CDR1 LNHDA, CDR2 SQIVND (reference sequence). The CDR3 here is CASSTRLPQGSYNEQFF. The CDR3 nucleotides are TGTGCCAGTAGTACCCGACTCCCCCAGGGCTCCTACAATGAGCAGTTCTTC.

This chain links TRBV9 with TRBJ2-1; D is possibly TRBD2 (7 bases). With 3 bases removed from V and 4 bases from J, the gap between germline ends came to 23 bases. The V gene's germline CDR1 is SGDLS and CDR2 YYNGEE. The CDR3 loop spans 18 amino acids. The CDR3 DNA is TGTGCCAGCAGCGCCCTCCGGGGGGTCAGGGGAACTTACAATGAGCAGTTCTTC. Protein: CASSALRGVRGTYNEQFF.